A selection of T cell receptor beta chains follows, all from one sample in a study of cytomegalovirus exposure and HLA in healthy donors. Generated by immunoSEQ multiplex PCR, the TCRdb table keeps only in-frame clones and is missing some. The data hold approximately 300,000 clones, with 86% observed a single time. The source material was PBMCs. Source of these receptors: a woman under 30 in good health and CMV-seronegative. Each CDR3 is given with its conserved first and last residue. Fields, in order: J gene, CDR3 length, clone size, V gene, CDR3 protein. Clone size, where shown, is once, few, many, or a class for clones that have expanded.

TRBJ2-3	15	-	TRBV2	CASSEEGTTTDTQYF
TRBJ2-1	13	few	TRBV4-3	CASSQGPRGEQFF
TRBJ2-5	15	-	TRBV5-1	CASSLPDRGEETQYF
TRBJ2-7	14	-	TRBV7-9	CASSLEGVHHEQYF
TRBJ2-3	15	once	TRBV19	CASSMGSGHTDTQYF
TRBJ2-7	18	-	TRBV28	CASSRSGLAGVGAYEQYF
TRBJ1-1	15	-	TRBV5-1	CASSFGGTGNTEAFF
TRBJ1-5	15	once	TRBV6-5	CASSHDWTGEQPQHF
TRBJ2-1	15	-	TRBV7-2	CASSQDWGPYNEQFF
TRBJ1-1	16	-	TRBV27	CASSPDDREGVTEAFF
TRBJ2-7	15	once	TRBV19	CASSTPGQGHDEQYF
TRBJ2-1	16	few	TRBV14	CASSQDLSYRGDEQFF
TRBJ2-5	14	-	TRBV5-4	CASSSDRGRETQYF
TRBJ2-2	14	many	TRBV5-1	CASSGGGNTGELFF
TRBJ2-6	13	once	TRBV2	CASTGPGANVLTF
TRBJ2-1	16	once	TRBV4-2	CASSQDLLAGYNEQFF
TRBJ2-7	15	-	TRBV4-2	CASSQRTSEPLEQYF